This TCR beta chain is from a study of T cell responses to AZD1222 COVID-19 vaccine. Notes on the study in general: Of spike-specific TCRs, nearly half reportedly target regions left unmutated in variants.

Remarks on this clone: Its antigen is currently unknown.

This CDR3 is built from 17 residues. The J segment lost 4 bases and the V segment lost 0 bases, leaving 11 bases of the junction unmatched. Germline V gene data show CDR1 as SGHRS and CDR2 as YFSETQ. Profiled with immunoSEQ multiplex PCR; TCRdb holds only in-frame clones, not every one. The table has 110,000 to 150,000 clones, roughly 85% seen once. This TCR was sampled from an adult in good health. This rearrangement joins TRBV5-1 to TRBJ2-5, with TRBD2 identical over 8 bases. Sequenced material: peripheral blood, taken on day 0 of AZD1222 vaccination. CDR3 nucleotide sequence: TGCGCCAGCAGCTTGGGGAGCGGGAGTCTTTCGGCAGAGACCCAGTACTTC. It yields the protein CASSLGSGSLSAETQYF. The full variable domain, with the rest looked up from reference TRBV5-1 and TRBJ2-5, is KAGVTQTPRYLIKTRGQQVTLSCSPISGHRSVSWYQQTPGQGLQFLFEYFSETQRNKGNFPGRFSGRQFSNSRSEMNVSTLELGDSALYLCASSLGSGSLSAETQYFGPGTRLLVL.